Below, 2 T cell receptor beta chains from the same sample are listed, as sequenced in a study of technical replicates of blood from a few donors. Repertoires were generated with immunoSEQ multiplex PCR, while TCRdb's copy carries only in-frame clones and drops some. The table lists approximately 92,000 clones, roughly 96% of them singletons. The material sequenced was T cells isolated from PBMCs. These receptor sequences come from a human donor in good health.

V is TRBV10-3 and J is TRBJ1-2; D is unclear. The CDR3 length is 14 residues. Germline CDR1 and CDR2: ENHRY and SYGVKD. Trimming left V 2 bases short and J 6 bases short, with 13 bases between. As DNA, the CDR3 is TGTGCCATCAGTGAGGGGGAGGGCACCGATGGCTACACCTTC. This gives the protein CAISEGEGTDGYTF.

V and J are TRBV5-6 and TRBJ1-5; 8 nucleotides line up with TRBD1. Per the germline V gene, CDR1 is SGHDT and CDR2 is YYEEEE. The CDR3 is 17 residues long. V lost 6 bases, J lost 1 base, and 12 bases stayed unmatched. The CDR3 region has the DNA TGTGCCAGCACTCTCTACGGACAGGGTAGGAGCAATCAGCCCCAGCATTTT. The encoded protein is CASTLYGQGRSNQPQHF.